The 21 T cell receptor beta chains below all came from one sample that was sequenced in a study of vaccination effects on CD4 cells after COVID-19. Their antigen targets remain unknown. Measured with immunoSEQ multiplex PCR; TCRdb has only the in-frame clones, and not every one. This sample has tens of thousands of clones, with 60% to 80% found just once. Sequencing was preceded by expansion of antigen-specific CD4+ T cells with viral peptide pools in the ViraFEST assay. The culture ran for approximately 10 days before CD4+ T cells were isolated. Having tested negative for nucleocapsid antibodies, the vaccine recipients showed no prior SARS-CoV-2 infection. Sample: CD4+ T cells from PBMCs cultured with HCoV-OC43 spike peptides, taken before COVID-19 vaccination. Subset in this sample: HCoV-OC43 spike overlapping peptide pool stimulation. The receptor source for this set is a human donor who received a COVID-19 vaccine.

This rearrangement joins TRBV7-2 to TRBJ2-5; maybe TRBD2 (5 bases). The V gene's germline CDR1 is SGHTA and CDR2 FQGNSA. The CDR3 has 14 amino acids. The V end lost 0 bases, the J end lost 5 bases, and 10 bases lay between the germline ends. The CDR3 DNA follows: TGTGCCAGCAGCTTAGCGAGGGTGCGGGAGACCCAGTACTTC. Encoded protein: CASSLARVRETQYF.

V and J are TRBV5-1 and TRBJ1-1; 9 nucleotides align to TRBD1. Germline CDR1 is SGHRS and CDR2 is YFSETQ. The CDR3 is 14 amino acids. The V segment lost 1 base and the J segment 3 bases; nucleotides outside the gene matches: 1. Written as DNA, the CDR3 is TGCGCCAGCAGCTTGTACAGGGGGCACACTGAAGCTTTCTTT. Its protein product is CASSLYRGHTEAFF.

The rearrangement links TRBV3-1 (or the pseudogene TRBV3-2) to TRBJ2-3; TRBD1 matches at 10 bases. V shed 4 bases, J shed 1 base, and the junction held 5 bases outside the gene matches. The germline CDR1 and CDR2 sequences are LGHDT and YNNKEL (reference sequence). This CDR3 is built from 16 residues. The CDR3 here is CASSRWTGGGTDTQYF. CDR3 nucleotides: TGTGCCAGCAGCCGATGGACAGGGGGAGGCACAGATACGCAGTATTTT.

The genes are TRBV14 and TRBJ1-2; a weak D match, TRBD1 (6 bases). CDR1 is SGHDN, CDR2 FVKESK, per germline. The V end lost 1 base, the J end lost 5 bases, and 11 bases lay between the germline ends. This CDR3 contains 14 residues. DNA for the CDR3: TGTGCCAGCAGCCAAGGGGGGGCCGGGTATGGCTACACCTTC. This sequence encodes CASSQGGAGYGYTF.

The rearrangement joins TRBV4-1 to TRBJ1-2, with no clear D. The length of the CDR3 is 15 residues. The V gene lost 1 base and the J gene lost 2 bases, with 11 bases spanning the gap. Germline lookup yields CDR1 MGHRA and CDR2 YSYEKL. As DNA, the CDR3 is TGCGCCAGCAGCCAAGCCCAATCTTCAAACTATGGCTACACCTTC. Its protein is CASSQAQSSNYGYTF.

This rearrangement joins TRBV19 to TRBJ1-2; 10 nucleotides align to TRBD1. The V gene's germline CDR1 is LNHDA and CDR2 SQIVND (reference sequence). The CDR3 spans 13 residues. The J segment lost 6 bases and the V segment lost 4 bases, leaving 2 bases of the junction unmatched. Written as DNA, the CDR3 is TGTGCCAGTAGTAGACAGGGGGCAGATGGCTACACCTTC. It translates to CASSRQGADGYTF. The whole variable domain, remainder taken from reference TRBV19 and TRBJ1-2, is DGGITQSPKYLFRKEGQNVTLSCEQNLNHDAMYWYRQDPGQGLRLIYYSQIVNDFQKGDIAEGYSVSREKKESFPLTVTSAQKNPTAFYLCASSRQGADGYTFGSGTRLTVV.

The V call is TRBV10-2, the J call TRBJ1-1; no clear D gene. Germline V gene lookup returns CDR1 WSHSY and CDR2 SAAADI. The CDR3 runs 14 residues. V dropped 4 bases and J dropped 5 bases, with 14 bases sitting between them. CDR3 amino acids: CASSAAFEGTEAFF. CDR3 DNA sequence: TGCGCCAGCAGTGCAGCATTCGAGGGTACTGAAGCTTTCTTT.

The chain has TRBV3-1 (or the pseudogene TRBV3-2) and TRBJ2-5, with 8 bases fitting TRBD2. The trim removed 1 base at V and 2 bases at J, leaving 9 bases unmatched. The CDR3 length is 17 residues. CDR1 is LGHDT, CDR2 YNNKEL, per germline (reference sequence). CDR3 in amino acids: CASSQVRQIAGQETQYF. The CDR3 nucleotides read TGTGCCAGCAGCCAAGTCCGGCAAATAGCGGGACAAGAGACCCAGTACTTC.

The chain couples TRBV7-3 to TRBJ2-7; 7 bases are shared with TRBD2. In germline, CDR1 is SGHTA, CDR2 FQGTGA. CDR3 size: 15 residues. Trimming at V came to 7 bases and at J to 4 bases, leaving 13 bases not matched to a gene. CDR3: CASILIQRGSYEQYV. As DNA, the CDR3 is TGTGCCAGCATCCTTATTCAGCGGGGTTCGTACGAGCAGTACGTC.

The chain uses TRBV30 and TRBJ2-1, with D tentatively TRBD1 (5 bases). The CDR3 is 14 residues long. The V end was cut by 5 bases, the J end by 0 bases, with 11 bases between. Germline CDR1 reads GTSNPN; CDR2 reads SVGIG (reference sequence). This CDR3 reads CAWADTSSYNEQFF. CDR3 in DNA: TGTGCCTGGGCGGACACCAGCTCCTACAATGAGCAGTTCTTC.

The rearrangement uses TRBV11-3 and TRBJ1-3; no clear D gene. Germline V gene data show CDR1 as SGHNT and CDR2 as YENEEA. V lost 5 bases, J lost 4 bases, and 15 bases lay in between. The CDR3 runs 15 residues. The CDR3 region has the DNA TGTGCCAGCAGCCGCGACGGGGTAGAAGGAAACACCATATATTTT. Translated: CASSRDGVEGNTIYF. Based on the CDR3 plus reference TRBV11-3 and TRBJ1-3, the full variable domain is EAGVVQSPRYKIIEKKQPVAFWCNPISGHNTLYWYLQNLGQGPELLIRYENEEAVDDSQLPKDRFSAERLKGVDSTLKIQPAELGDSAVYLCASSRDGVEGNTIYFGEGSWLTVV.

This clone was recorded only once. The genes are TRBV6-5 and TRBJ1-1; D is uncertain. This CDR3 has 15 residues. Trimming shortened V by 5 bases and J by 1 base, and 14 bases separated the two germline ends. CDR1 MNHEY and CDR2 SVGAGI come from the germline V gene. The CDR3: CASSRILGGNTEAFF. The CDR3 DNA sequence: TGTGCCAGCAGTCGAATCTTGGGAGGGAACACTGAAGCTTTCTTT.

This chain connects TRBV10-3 to TRBJ2-3, with TRBD1 matching 7 bases. In germline, CDR1 is ENHRY, CDR2 SYGVKD. This CDR3 comprises 14 residues. The V and J ends lost 2 bases and 6 bases, in that order; junction bases with no gene match: 5. This CDR3 reads CAISEEGGRDTQYF. DNA of the CDR3: TGTGCCATCAGTGAGGAAGGGGGCCGGGATACGCAGTATTTT.

CDR3 nucleotide sequence: TGTGCCAGCAGTTACGCCGTGAGTAATTCTGAAGCTTTCTTT. Its translation is CASSYAVSNSEAFF. This chain uses TRBV6-2 or TRBV6-3 with TRBJ1-1; the D is unclear. The CDR3 spans 14 residues. Germline lookup yields CDR1 MNHEY and CDR2 SVGEGT. Trimming removed 2 bases at V and 6 bases at J, with 13 bases between.

The chain uses TRBV3-1 (or the pseudogene TRBV3-2) and TRBJ2-1, with TRBD2 as a possible D gene (7 bases). The CDR3 loop spans 20 amino acids. With 3 bases removed from V and 0 bases from J, the gap between germline ends came to 24 bases. In germline, CDR1 is LGHDT, CDR2 YNNKEL (reference sequence). CDR3 amino acids: CASSHHSVSGGSRSYNEQFF. CDR3 nucleotides: TGTGCCAGCAGCCACCACAGCGTTTCGGGGGGCTCCCGCTCCTACAATGAGCAGTTCTTC.

This rearrangement joins TRBV9 to TRBJ2-2, with D unclear. Per the germline V gene, CDR1 is SGDLS and CDR2 is YYNGEE. V lost 0 bases, J lost 3 bases, and 12 bases lay in between. The length of the CDR3 is 16 residues. The CDR3 nucleotides are TGTGCCAGCAGCGTAGGATCGGCGCCGTACACCGGGGAGCTGTTTTTT. Amino acid sequence: CASSVGSAPYTGELFF.

The chain carries TRBV25-1 and TRBJ2-6; no firm D call. Germline V gene data show CDR1 as MGHDK and CDR2 as SYGVNS. The CDR3 has 14 residues. V lost 7 bases and J lost 1, with 8 bases in between. CDR3 bases: TGTGCCAGCACCCCCCCGTCTGGGGCCAACGTCCTGACTTTC. Translation: CASTPPSGANVLTF.

The chain recombines TRBV24-1 with TRBJ2-2, with 14 positions matching TRBD2. The length of the CDR3 is 16 residues. V dropped 12 bases and J dropped 4; count of bases not matched to a gene: 9. Germline-derived CDR1 and CDR2 are KGHDR and SFDVKD. The CDR3 loop is CASETSGGERTGELFF. The CDR3 nucleotides read TGTGCCTCAGAGACTAGCGGGGGGGAACGCACCGGGGAGCTGTTTTTT.

This clone was detected only once. The rearrangement links TRBV12-3 or TRBV12-4 to TRBJ1-2, with no clear D. This CDR3 spans 13 amino acids. Trimming took 6 bases from V and 0 from J, leaving 8 bases between them. The chain's CDR3 is CASSSTANYGYTF. In nucleotides, the CDR3 is TGTGCCAGCAGCTCGACCGCTAACTATGGCTACACCTTC.

Only one count was recorded for this clone. V and J are TRBV6-2 or TRBV6-3 and TRBJ1-2; D is perhaps TRBD1 (5 bases). This CDR3 contains 17 residues. The germline V gene has CDR1 MNHEY and CDR2 SVGEGT. The V end lost 5 bases, the J end lost 4 bases, and 23 bases lay between the germline ends. This chain's CDR3 is CASSGRPGPPAGYGYTF. CDR3 DNA: TGTGCCAGCAGTGGGAGACCGGGACCCCCGGCGGGCTATGGCTACACCTTC.

The V gene is TRBV18, the J gene TRBJ2-7; 10 bases align to TRBD2. CDR3 length equals 16 residues. Germline V gene lookup returns CDR1 KGHSH and CDR2 LQKENI. V trimming: 3 bases; J trimming: 1 base; junction bases outside the gene matches: 6. The chain's CDR3 is CASSPDIAGGSYEQYV. CDR3 nucleotide sequence: TGTGCCAGCTCACCCGATATAGCGGGGGGATCCTACGAGCAGTACGTC.